These 26 T cell receptor beta chains came from one sample sequenced in a study of blood T cell repertoires in COVID-19. Clones were sequenced by immunoSEQ multiplex PCR, and TCRdb holds only the in-frame ones, with some missing. The sample lists about 150,000 clones; 75% to 90% were seen once. The sample was peripheral blood. These receptors originate from a man between 65 and 85 years old with acute or convalescent COVID-19.

This chain joins TRBV27 and TRBJ2-3; 16 bases align to TRBD2. CDR3 size: 17 residues. Trimming took 4 bases from V and 5 from J; bases not matched to a gene: 6. Germline V gene lookup returns CDR1 MNHEY and CDR2 SMNVEV (reference sequence). The CDR3, as DNA: TGTGCCAGCAGTTCCGGGACTAGCGGGAGGGTGGTAGATACGCAGTATTTT. It yields the protein CASSSGTSGRVVDTQYF.

CDR3 nucleotides: TGTGCCACCAGCAGGGAAGACAGGTCGGCTGAAAAACTGTTTTTT. Translating it yields CATSREDRSAEKLFF. The chain joins TRBV15 to TRBJ1-4; TRBD1 is a possible D gene (6 bases). Trimming pared 3 bases from V and 7 bases from J, leaving 15 bases between. The CDR3 runs 15 residues. Germline assignment: CDR1 LNHNV and CDR2 YYDKDF (reference sequence).

J is TRBJ1-2 and V is TRBV19; D is undetermined. Trimming shortened V by 2 bases and J by 6 bases, and 10 bases separated the two germline ends. The length of the CDR3 is 13 residues. Per germline, CDR1 LNHDA and CDR2 SQIVND (reference sequence). In DNA, the CDR3 is TGTGCCAGTAGTATATTGCCGGGTCATGGCTACACCTTC. This encodes CASSILPGHGYTF.

The chain combines TRBV23-1 with TRBJ2-7, with D perhaps TRBD1 (6 bases). TRBV23-1 belongs to the ORF category, with a function that is uncertain. V lost 3 bases and J lost 1, with 7 bases in between. The CDR3 runs to 13 residues. This chain's CDR3 is CASSHQGSYEQYF. Here the CDR3 DNA reads TGCGCCAGCAGTCATCAGGGGTCCTACGAGCAGTACTTC.

The table lists this clone with a few counts. The chain recombines TRBV27 with TRBJ2-5; D perhaps matches TRBD2 (6 bases). With 7 bases removed from V and 2 bases from J, the gap between germline ends came to 17 bases. Germline V lookup: CDR1 MNHEY, CDR2 SMNVEV (reference sequence). This CDR3 region has 15 residues. CDR3 in amino acids: CASKLLGGIQETQYF. CDR3 coding DNA: TGTGCCAGCAAACTCTTGGGCGGGATTCAAGAGACCCAGTACTTC.

This chain links TRBV2 with TRBJ1-5; D possibly corresponds to TRBD1 (6 bases). Germline CDR1 reads SNHLY; CDR2 reads FYNNEI. The CDR3 is made up of 12 amino acids. V shed 6 bases and J shed 5 bases, with 8 bases lying between them. The CDR3 coding sequence is TGTGCCAGCAGACCAGGGGATCAGCCCCAGCATTTT. Translation: CASRPGDQPQHF.

The rearrangement uses TRBV7-8 and TRBJ2-3, with 8 bases matching TRBD1. Per the germline V gene, CDR1 is SGHVS and CDR2 is FQNEAQ. The ends lost 1 base at V and 4 bases at J; junction bases unmatched: 7. The CDR3 runs 16 residues. CDR3 protein: CASSLVSGGASDTQYF. The CDR3 DNA follows: TGTGCCAGCAGCTTAGTGTCAGGGGGCGCCTCAGATACGCAGTATTTT.

This chain uses TRBV10-3 with TRBJ2-7; 9 bases fit TRBD1. CDR1 ENHRY and CDR2 SYGVKD come from the germline V gene. The trim removed 2 bases at V and 6 bases at J, leaving 14 bases unmatched. The CDR3 loop spans 17 amino acids. The CDR3 loop reads CAISEPNSGTGFGEQYF. CDR3 in DNA: TGTGCCATCAGTGAGCCCAACTCCGGGACAGGGTTCGGCGAGCAGTACTTC.

CDR3 in DNA: TGTGCCAGCAGTGACTCGGAGGAAGCTTTCTTT. Translation gives CASSDSEEAFF. The chain carries TRBV6-4 and TRBJ1-1; no reliable D call. V gave up 0 bases and J gave up 8 bases, with 4 bases separating them. The CDR3 runs 11 residues. Per the germline V gene, CDR1 is MRHNA and CDR2 is SNTAGT.

V gene TRBV19 combines with J gene TRBJ1-2, with TRBD1 as a possible D gene (6 bases). The CDR3 length is 17 residues. V lost 0 bases to trimming and J lost 5 bases, with 19 bases between them. Per germline, CDR1 LNHDA and CDR2 SQIVND (reference sequence). CDR3 DNA: TGTGCCAGTAGTATAGATGGTGTCGACAGGAATACGTATGGCTACACCTTC. This translates into CASSIDGVDRNTYGYTF.

The count of this clone is one. The V gene is TRBV19, the J gene TRBJ1-2; weak D call: TRBD1 (5 bases). The CDR3 is made up of 15 amino acids. Germline assignment: CDR1 LNHDA and CDR2 SQIVND (reference sequence). Trimming took 3 bases from V and 0 from J, leaving 11 bases between them. The CDR3 loop reads CASSMGHTANYGYTF. CDR3 DNA: TGTGCCAGTAGTATGGGGCACACTGCTAACTATGGCTACACCTTC.

In nucleotides, the CDR3 is TGTGCCAGCAGCCGGAGGACAGGGGACCAAGAGACCCAGTACTTC. It codes for CASSRRTGDQETQYF. The chain carries TRBV7-9 and TRBJ2-5, with 9 bases identical to TRBD1. Per germline, CDR1 SEHNR and CDR2 FQNEAQ (reference sequence). CDR3 length: 15 residues. J gave up 0 bases and V 5 bases, and 4 bases lay outside the gene matches.

This clone was detected only a few times. The V call is TRBV4-2, the J call TRBJ1-4, with a possible D match to TRBD1 (5 bases). Germline V CDR1 and CDR2: LGHNA, YNFKEQ. Trimming took off 0 bases at V and 3 bases at J, with 8 bases between the two ends. CDR3 length: 15 amino acids. The CDR3 bases are TGTGCCAGCAGCCAAGACAGGGAGGCTAATGAAAAACTGTTTTTT. Protein product: CASSQDREANEKLFF.

The CDR3 DNA follows: TGTGCCAGCAGTTTAGGGGGGGTAAACACCGGGGAGCTGTTTTTT. Encoded protein: CASSLGGVNTGELFF. The rearrangement joins TRBV28 to TRBJ2-2; TRBD2 agrees at 7 bases. The CDR3 sequence is 15 residues long. The V gene end was trimmed by 2 bases and the J gene end by 2 bases; junction bases not matched to a gene: 2. The germline V gene encodes CDR1 MDHEN and CDR2 SYDVKM.

The genes are TRBV5-1 and TRBJ2-5; TRBD2 is a possible D gene (6 bases). This CDR3 has 16 amino acids. The V and J ends lost 4 bases and 0 bases respectively, with 16 bases between them. The V gene's germline CDR1 is SGHRS and CDR2 YFSETQ. As DNA, the CDR3 is TGCGCCAGCAGCCCGGGTGGGAGGTGGGACCAAGAGACCCAGTACTTC. Translating gives CASSPGGRWDQETQYF.

This chain joins TRBV5-1 and TRBJ2-5, with D possibly being TRBD2 (6 bases). The V and J ends lost 1 base and 6 bases respectively, with 13 bases between them. The germline CDR1 and CDR2 sequences are SGHRS and YFSETQ. The length of the CDR3 is 14 residues. DNA for the CDR3: TGCGCCAGCAGCTTGCGGGAGACGAGGAAGACCCAGTACTTC. Its protein is CASSLRETRKTQYF.

The rearrangement joins TRBV28 to TRBJ1-6, with 9 bases fitting TRBD1. CDR3 length equals 13 residues. Germline loops: CDR1 MDHEN, CDR2 SYDVKM. V shed 8 bases, J shed 9 bases, and the junction held 5 bases outside the gene matches. CDR3 bases: TGTGCCAGCGGAACAGGGGGCATTTCACCCCTCCACTTT. Encoded protein: CASGTGGISPLHF.

This clone has just a few counts. The J gene is TRBJ2-3, the V gene TRBV18, with D possibly TRBD2 on 6 matching bases. The germline V gene encodes CDR1 KGHSH and CDR2 LQKENI. V dropped 3 bases and J dropped 6 bases, with 16 bases sitting between them. The CDR3 sequence is 15 residues long. The CDR3 sequence is CASSPRASAGDTQYF. CDR3 bases: TGTGCCAGCTCACCCAGGGCTAGCGCGGGCGATACGCAGTATTTT.

The CDR3 region is CASTSVTGQGVETQYF. The CDR3 DNA reads as TGTGCCAGCACTTCCGTAACGGGACAGGGCGTCGAGACCCAGTACTTC. V gene TRBV27 combines with J gene TRBJ2-5; 9 bases match TRBD1. Germline loops: CDR1 MNHEY, CDR2 SMNVEV (reference sequence). The CDR3 length is 16 residues. Trimming cost V 7 bases and J 5 bases; bases outside gene matches: 14.

The chain has TRBV5-5 and TRBJ2-2; TRBD2 agrees at 9 bases. Germline V gene lookup returns CDR1 SGHKS and CDR2 YYEKEE (reference sequence). Germline trimming cut 2 bases from V and 3 bases from J; bases unmatched to any gene: 14. CDR3 length: 19 amino acids. The DNA of the CDR3 is TGTGCCAGCAGCTTAGTCTATAGCGGGAGTAGCTCCCACACCGGGGAGCTGTTTTTT. Translated, it gives CASSLVYSGSSSHTGELFF.

The chain carries TRBV6-5 and TRBJ2-7, with a possible D match to TRBD1 (5 bases). From germline, CDR1 is MNHEY and CDR2 SVGAGI. This CDR3 is built from 13 residues. The V end was cut by 6 bases, the J end by 9 bases, with 18 bases between. CDR3 DNA sequence: TGTGCCAGCAGGCAGTCTGGGGCTCGTGGGCAGTACTTC. Amino acids: CASRQSGARGQYF.

The chain employs TRBV6-5 and TRBJ1-2; D remains ambiguous. The CDR3 contains 13 residues. V lost 5 bases and J lost 8, with 15 bases in between. In germline, CDR1 is MNHEY, CDR2 SVGAGI. CDR3 loop: CASSSIPRGGYTF. In DNA, the CDR3 is TGTGCCAGCAGTAGCATCCCGCGCGGAGGCTACACCTTC.

The chain has TRBV10-3 and TRBJ1-2; D remains unclear. V gave up 4 bases and J gave up 4 bases, with 13 bases separating them. The CDR3 sequence is 14 residues long. Germline CDR1 and CDR2: ENHRY and SYGVKD. The CDR3 DNA reads TGTGCCATCAGTGGACTCCGGGATCCCTATGGCTACACCTTC. Translation gives CAISGLRDPYGYTF.

V is TRBV6-2 or TRBV6-3 and J is TRBJ1-2; 8 bases fit TRBD1. V gave up 6 bases and J gave up 0 bases; unmatched junction bases: 3. Germline V lookup: CDR1 MNHEY, CDR2 SVGEGT. The length of the CDR3 is 14 residues. DNA for the CDR3: TGTGCCAGCAGCCGGACAGGGACTAACTATGGCTACACCTTC. It translates to CASSRTGTNYGYTF.

The gene calls are TRBV10-3 and TRBJ2-3; perhaps TRBD2 as D (6 bases). Germline V gene sequence: CDR1 ENHRY, CDR2 SYGVKD. V gave up 0 bases and J gave up 2 bases, with 9 bases separating them. The CDR3 runs 15 residues. Here the CDR3 reads CAISESGDSTDTQYF. The CDR3 nucleotides read TGTGCCATCAGTGAGTCCGGGGACTCCACAGATACGCAGTATTTT.

CDR3: CASSLLASGANVLTF. The DNA for the CDR3 is TGTGCCAGCAGCTTACTAGCGTCTGGGGCCAACGTCCTGACTTTC. The V gene is TRBV7-3, the J gene TRBJ2-6, with D possibly TRBD2 on 6 matching bases. In germline, CDR1 is SGHTA, CDR2 FQGTGA. The CDR3 is 15 residues long. Between the trimmed V and J ends, which lost 2 bases and 1 base, there was a span of 6 bases.